A selection of T cell receptor beta chains follows, all from one sample in a study of cytomegalovirus exposure and HLA in healthy donors. The repertoire was sequenced with immunoSEQ multiplex PCR; TCRdb's copy has only in-frame clones and lacks some. The table includes more than 75,000 clones, around 90% detected once. Sequencing used PBMCs. The source of these receptors is a man aged 18 to 30 in good health and CMV-seronegative. CDR3s include the opening cysteine and the closing phenylalanine or tryptophan. D genes are given only for firm matches. The size entry is marked missing in some rows and otherwise reads once, few, many or a size class.

V gene: TRBV9
J gene: TRBJ1-2
clone size: .
D gene: .
CDR3 protein: CASSPNQEYGYTF
CDR3 DNA: TGTGCCAGCAGCCCTAATCAGGAATATGGCTACACCTTC

V gene: TRBV7-8
J gene: TRBJ2-1
clone size: .
D gene: TRBD2
CDR3 protein: CASSHGTSGYNEQFF
CDR3 DNA: TGTGCCAGCAGCCACGGGACTAGCGGTTACAATGAGCAGTTCTTC

V gene: TRBV5-1
J gene: TRBJ2-7
clone size: .
D gene: TRBD1
CDR3 protein: CASSLTGGFLSYEQYF
CDR3 DNA: TGCGCCAGCAGCTTGACAGGGGGCTTCCTCTCCTACGAGCAGTACTTC

V gene: TRBV7-9
J gene: TRBJ2-2
clone size: .
D gene: .
CDR3 protein: CASTSIEDNTGELFF
CDR3 DNA: TGTGCCAGCACCTCCATCGAGGATAACACCGGGGAGCTGTTTTTT

V gene: TRBV4-3
J gene: TRBJ1-1
clone size: .
D gene: .
CDR3 protein: CASSQARGTASEAFF
CDR3 DNA: TGCGCCAGCAGCCAAGCGCGGGGGACGGCCTCTGAAGCTTTCTTT

V gene: TRBV7-9
J gene: TRBJ2-5
clone size: .
D gene: .
CDR3 protein: CASSEGLARTQETQYF
CDR3 DNA: TGTGCCAGCAGCGAGGGGCTAGCGCGTACTCAAGAGACCCAGTACTTC

V gene: TRBV28
J gene: TRBJ2-1
clone size: .
D gene: TRBD1
CDR3 protein: CASIPLGRDRDNEQFF
CDR3 DNA: TGTGCCAGCATCCCACTAGGGCGGGACAGGGACAATGAGCAGTTCTTC

V gene: TRBV7-3
J gene: TRBJ2-1
clone size: .
D gene: TRBD2
CDR3 protein: CASKPLADYNEQFF
CDR3 DNA: TGTGCCAGCAAACCACTAGCGGACTACAATGAGCAGTTCTTC

V gene: TRBV7-9
J gene: TRBJ2-7
clone size: .
D gene: .
CDR3 protein: CSSSLRAGQAVDSSYEQYF
CDR3 DNA: TGTTCCAGCAGTCTTAGAGCGGGACAGGCCGTCGATAGCTCCTACGAGCAGTACTTC

V gene: TRBV12-5
J gene: TRBJ2-1
clone size: .
D gene: .
CDR3 protein: CASGLVLGRGVDEQFF
CDR3 DNA: TGTGCTAGTGGTTTGGTACTGGGCAGGGGGGTCGATGAGCAGTTCTTC

V gene: TRBV7-9
J gene: TRBJ2-7
clone size: .
D gene: .
CDR3 protein: CASSLGNSERSSYEQYF
CDR3 DNA: TGTGCCAGCAGCTTAGGTAACTCCGAGAGAAGCTCCTACGAGCAGTACTTC

V gene: TRBV7-9
J gene: TRBJ2-5
clone size: .
D gene: TRBD1
CDR3 protein: CASSESGGQETQYF
CDR3 DNA: TGTGCCAGCTCGGAGTCAGGGGGCCAAGAGACCCAGTACTTC

V gene: TRBV7-3
J gene: TRBJ2-5
clone size: .
D gene: .
CDR3 protein: CASSLGGTGETQYF
CDR3 DNA: TGTGCCAGCAGCTTAGGGGGGACTGGGGAGACCCAGTACTTC

V gene: TRBV5-6
J gene: TRBJ2-2
clone size: .
D gene: .
CDR3 protein: CASSLLGVASNTGELFF
CDR3 DNA: TGTGCCAGCAGCTTGCTTGGCGTAGCCTCGAACACCGGGGAGCTGTTTTTT

V gene: TRBV5-4
J gene: TRBJ2-7
clone size: .
D gene: .
CDR3 protein: CASSSYRDLSSYEQYF
CDR3 DNA: TGTGCCAGCAGCTCGTACCGGGACTTAAGCTCCTACGAGCAGTACTTC

V gene: TRBV7-2
J gene: TRBJ2-1
clone size: .
D gene: TRBD2
CDR3 protein: CASSPPGLAGGTYNEQFF
CDR3 DNA: TGTGCCAGCAGCCCCCCGGGGCTAGCGGGAGGGACCTACAATGAGCAGTTCTTC

V gene: TRBV25-1
J gene: TRBJ1-1
clone size: .
D gene: .
CDR3 protein: CASSEFLNTEAFF
CDR3 DNA: TGTGCCAGCAGTGAATTCTTGAACACTGAAGCTTTCTTT

V gene: TRBV29-1
J gene: TRBJ2-3
clone size: .
D gene: TRBD1
CDR3 protein: CSVEEQGASTDTQYF
CDR3 DNA: TGCAGCGTTGAAGAACAGGGGGCCTCCACAGATACGCAGTATTTT

V gene: TRBV30
J gene: TRBJ2-5
clone size: .
D gene: .
CDR3 protein: CACTVGTQETQYF
CDR3 DNA: TGTGCCTGTACGGTCGGGACACAAGAGACCCAGTACTTC

V gene: TRBV7-9
J gene: TRBJ1-5
clone size: .
D gene: .
CDR3 protein: CASSLDLAGGSNQPQHF
CDR3 DNA: TGTGCCAGCAGCTTAGACCTGGCGGGGGGCAGCAATCAGCCCCAGCATTTT

V gene: TRBV28
J gene: TRBJ1-1
clone size: .
D gene: .
CDR3 protein: CASSEPPGLPAFF
CDR3 DNA: TGTGCCAGCAGCGAACCACCGGGACTTCCAGCTTTCTTT

V gene: TRBV7-6
J gene: TRBJ2-1
clone size: .
D gene: TRBD1
CDR3 protein: CASSQRTGESSYNEQFF
CDR3 DNA: TGTGCCAGCAGCCAACGGACAGGGGAGTCCTCCTACAATGAGCAGTTCTTC

V gene: TRBV29-1
J gene: TRBJ2-3
clone size: .
D gene: TRBD1
CDR3 protein: CSAGQGASPDTQYF
CDR3 DNA: TGCAGCGCCGGACAGGGGGCAAGCCCAGATACGCAGTATTTT

V gene: TRBV5-4
J gene: TRBJ2-1
clone size: .
D gene: .
CDR3 protein: CASSLEGGGWNEQFF
CDR3 DNA: TGTGCCAGCAGCCTGGAGGGGGGAGGGTGGAATGAGCAGTTCTTC

V gene: TRBV6-5
J gene: TRBJ2-7
clone size: .
D gene: .
CDR3 protein: CASSYNPQGAYEQYF
CDR3 DNA: TGTGCCAGCAGTTACAACCCACAGGGTGCGTACGAGCAGTACTTC

V gene: TRBV18
J gene: TRBJ2-3
clone size: .
D gene: .
CDR3 protein: CASSRRGTDTQYF
CDR3 DNA: TGTGCCAGCTCACGGCGGGGCACAGATACGCAGTATTTT

V gene: TRBV28
J gene: TRBJ1-4
clone size: .
D gene: .
CDR3 protein: CASSLGGPGFLLFF
CDR3 DNA: TGTGCCAGCAGTTTGGGGGGACCCGGGTTTTTACTGTTTTTT

V gene: TRBV2
J gene: TRBJ2-3
clone size: .
D gene: .
CDR3 protein: CASSEKGASGTDTQYF
CDR3 DNA: TGTGCCAGCAGTGAAAAGGGGGCTAGCGGGACAGATACGCAGTATTTT

V gene: TRBV9
J gene: TRBJ1-1
clone size: .
D gene: TRBD1
CDR3 protein: CASSSGQGWSTEAFF
CDR3 DNA: TGTGCCAGCAGCTCCGGACAGGGTTGGTCCACTGAAGCTTTCTTT

V gene: TRBV4-2
J gene: TRBJ2-3
clone size: few
D gene: TRBD2
CDR3 protein: CASSRDLSGSLSTDTQYF
CDR3 DNA: TGTGCCAGCAGCCGAGATCTTAGCGGGAGTCTTTCCACAGATACGCAGTATTTT

V gene: TRBV5-4
J gene: TRBJ2-2
clone size: once
D gene: .
CDR3 protein: CASSYDSGNTGELFF
CDR3 DNA: TGTGCCAGCAGCTACGACTCGGGGAACACCGGGGAGCTGTTTTTT

V gene: TRBV5-6
J gene: TRBJ2-6
clone size: .
D gene: .
CDR3 protein: CASSLADRGPPSGANVLTF
CDR3 DNA: TGTGCCAGCAGCTTGGCCGATAGGGGTCCTCCCTCTGGGGCCAACGTCCTGACTTTC

V gene: TRBV6-1
J gene: TRBJ1-1
clone size: .
D gene: .
CDR3 protein: CASSARSNTEAFF
CDR3 DNA: TGTGCCAGCAGTGCTAGGTCGAACACTGAAGCTTTCTTT

V gene: TRBV5-4
J gene: TRBJ1-6
clone size: .
D gene: .
CDR3 protein: CASSQGVGNNSPLHF
CDR3 DNA: TGTGCCAGCAGTCAGGGCGTAGGAAATAATTCACCCCTCCACTTT

V gene: TRBV4-2
J gene: TRBJ1-2
clone size: once
D gene: TRBD1
CDR3 protein: CASSQETGGANYGYTF
CDR3 DNA: TGTGCCAGCAGCCAAGAAACAGGGGGAGCTAACTATGGCTACACCTTC